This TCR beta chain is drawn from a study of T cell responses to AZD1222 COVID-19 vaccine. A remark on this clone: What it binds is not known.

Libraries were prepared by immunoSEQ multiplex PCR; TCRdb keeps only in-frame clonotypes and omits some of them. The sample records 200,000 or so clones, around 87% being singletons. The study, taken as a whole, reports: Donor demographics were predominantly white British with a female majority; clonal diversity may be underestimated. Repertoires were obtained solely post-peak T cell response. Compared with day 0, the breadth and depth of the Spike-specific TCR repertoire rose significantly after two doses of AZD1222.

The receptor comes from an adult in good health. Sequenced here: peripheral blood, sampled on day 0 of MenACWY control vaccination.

The CDR3 nucleotides are TGTGCCAGCGGGAAAGCGGGGTACGAGCAGTACTTC. This sequence encodes CASGKAGYEQYF. The V call is TRBV5-4, the J call TRBJ2-7, with 7 bases identical to TRBD2. This CDR3 is 12 amino acids long. V dropped 7 bases and J dropped 4; count of bases not matched to a gene: 5. Germline lookup yields CDR1 SGHNT and CDR2 YYREEE (reference sequence).